This T cell receptor beta chain was documented in a study of blood T cells in healthy people across ages. On the study more broadly: About one barcoded beta molecule per two T cells was captured by template switching.

Overall study results and limits: While age rose, TCR beta diversity per million T cells dropped in a roughly linear way.

Worth noting for this clonotype: Its specificity is unknown.

This CDR3 contains 14 residues. Germline CDR1 LGHDT, CDR2 YNNKEL (reference sequence). Trimming removed 3 bases at V and 4 bases at J, with 7 bases between. It was with a sample-barcoded 5' primer and a J-beta primer mix that a second PCR of roughly 7 to 12 cycles was run. MiXCR, applied by TCRdb to the 5' RACE reads, yields one record per CDR3 protein. The data contain about 1.4 million distinct CDR3 sequences, 55% to 75% of them singletons. Per sample, no less than 5 micrograms of total RNA were extracted. Sequencing input: blood. The rearrangement joins TRBV3-1 to TRBJ2-6; D remains unclear. The receptor's source is a man aged 18 to 30 in good health. The CDR3 nucleotides are TGTGCCAGCAGCCACGTTTCGGGGGCCAACGTCCTGACTTTC. Encoded protein: CASSHVSGANVLTF.